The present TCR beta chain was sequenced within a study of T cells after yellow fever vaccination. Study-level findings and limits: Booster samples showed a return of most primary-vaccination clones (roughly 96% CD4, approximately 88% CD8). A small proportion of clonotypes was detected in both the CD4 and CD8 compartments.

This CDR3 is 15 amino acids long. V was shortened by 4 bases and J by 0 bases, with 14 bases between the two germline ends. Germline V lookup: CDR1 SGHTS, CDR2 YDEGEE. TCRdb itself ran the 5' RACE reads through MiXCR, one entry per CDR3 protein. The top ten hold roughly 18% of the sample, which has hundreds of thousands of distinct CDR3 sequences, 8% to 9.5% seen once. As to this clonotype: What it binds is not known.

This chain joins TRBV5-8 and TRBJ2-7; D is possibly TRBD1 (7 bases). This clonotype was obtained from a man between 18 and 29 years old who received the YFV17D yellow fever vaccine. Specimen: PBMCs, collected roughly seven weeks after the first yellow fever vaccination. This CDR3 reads CASSLGRDSSYEQYF. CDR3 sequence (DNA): TGTGCCAGCAGCCTGGGGCGGGACAGCTCCTACGAGCAGTACTTC.